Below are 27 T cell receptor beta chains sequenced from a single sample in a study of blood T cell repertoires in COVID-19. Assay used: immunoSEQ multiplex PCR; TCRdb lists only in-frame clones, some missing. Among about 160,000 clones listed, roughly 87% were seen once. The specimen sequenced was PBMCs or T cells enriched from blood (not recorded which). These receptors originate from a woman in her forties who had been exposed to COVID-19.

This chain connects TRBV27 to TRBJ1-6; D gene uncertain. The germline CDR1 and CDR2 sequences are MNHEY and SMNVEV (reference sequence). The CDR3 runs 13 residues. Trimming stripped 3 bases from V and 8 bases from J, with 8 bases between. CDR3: CASSFYADSPLHF. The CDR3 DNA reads TGTGCCAGCAGTTTCTACGCGGATTCACCCCTCCACTTT.

The CDR3 nucleotides read TGTGCCAGCAGTCAGCGAGGGACAGGGAGTCGGGGCTACACCTTC. It yields the protein CASSQRGTGSRGYTF. The chain carries TRBV7-2 and TRBJ1-2; TRBD1 aligns across 9 bases. Per germline, CDR1 SGHTA and CDR2 FQGNSA. The CDR3 loop spans 15 amino acids. Unmatched junction bases numbered 13, after V lost 6 bases and J lost 8 bases. Combining the CDR3 with reference TRBV7-2 and TRBJ1-2 gives the whole variable domain GAGVSQSPSNKVTEKGKDVELRCDPISGHTALYWYRQSLGQGLEFLIYFQGNSAPDKSGLPSDRFSAERTGGSVSTLTIQRTQQEDSAVYLCASSQRGTGSRGYTFGSGTRLTVV.

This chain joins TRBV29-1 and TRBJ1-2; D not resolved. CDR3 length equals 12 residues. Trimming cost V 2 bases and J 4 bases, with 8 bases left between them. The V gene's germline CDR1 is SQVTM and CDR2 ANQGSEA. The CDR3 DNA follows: TGCAGCGTTGAACACAGTTCCTATGGCTACACCTTC. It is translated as CSVEHSSYGYTF.

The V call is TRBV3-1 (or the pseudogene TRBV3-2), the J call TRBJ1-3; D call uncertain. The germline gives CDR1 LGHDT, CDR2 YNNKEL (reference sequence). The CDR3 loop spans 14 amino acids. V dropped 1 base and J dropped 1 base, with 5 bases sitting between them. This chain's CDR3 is CASSQGGSGNTIYF. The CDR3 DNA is TGTGCCAGCAGCCAAGGCGGATCTGGAAACACCATATATTTT.

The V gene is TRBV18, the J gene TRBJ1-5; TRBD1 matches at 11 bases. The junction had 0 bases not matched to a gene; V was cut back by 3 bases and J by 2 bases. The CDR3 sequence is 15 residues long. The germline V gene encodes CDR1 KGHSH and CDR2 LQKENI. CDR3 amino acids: CASSPGQGGNQPQHF. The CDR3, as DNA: TGTGCCAGCTCACCGGGACAGGGGGGCAATCAGCCCCAGCATTTT.

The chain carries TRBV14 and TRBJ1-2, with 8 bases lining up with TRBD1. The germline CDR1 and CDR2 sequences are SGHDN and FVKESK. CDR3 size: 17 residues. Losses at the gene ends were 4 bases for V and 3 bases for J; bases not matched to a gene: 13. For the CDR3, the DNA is TGTGCCAGCAGCCCAATCGTCCGGGACAGGTATCACTATGGCTACACCTTC. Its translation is CASSPIVRDRYHYGYTF.

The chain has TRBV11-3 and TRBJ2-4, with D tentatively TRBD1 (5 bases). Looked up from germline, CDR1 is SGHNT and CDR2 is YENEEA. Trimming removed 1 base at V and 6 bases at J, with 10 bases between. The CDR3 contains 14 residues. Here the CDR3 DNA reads TGTGCCAGCAGCTTAGGAGGACATCCAAACATTCAGTACTTC. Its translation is CASSLGGHPNIQYF.

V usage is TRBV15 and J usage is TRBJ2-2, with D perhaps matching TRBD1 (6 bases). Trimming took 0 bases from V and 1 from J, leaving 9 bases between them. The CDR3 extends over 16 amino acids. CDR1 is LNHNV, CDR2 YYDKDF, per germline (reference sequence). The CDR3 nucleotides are TGTGCCACCAGCAGAGATCTACAGGGGAACACCGGGGAGCTGTTTTTT. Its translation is CATSRDLQGNTGELFF.

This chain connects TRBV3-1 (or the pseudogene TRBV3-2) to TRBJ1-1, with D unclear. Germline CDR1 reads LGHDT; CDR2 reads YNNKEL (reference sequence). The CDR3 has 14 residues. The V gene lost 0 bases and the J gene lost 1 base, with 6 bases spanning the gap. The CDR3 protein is CASSQDTENTEAFF. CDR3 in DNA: TGTGCCAGCAGCCAAGACACAGAGAACACTGAAGCTTTCTTT.

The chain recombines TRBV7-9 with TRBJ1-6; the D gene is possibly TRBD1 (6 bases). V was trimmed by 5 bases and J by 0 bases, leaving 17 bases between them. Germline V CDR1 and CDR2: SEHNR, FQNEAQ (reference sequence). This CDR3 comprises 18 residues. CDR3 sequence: CASSPGQTISSYNSPLHF. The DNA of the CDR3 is TGTGCCAGCAGCCCCGGACAGACAATAAGCTCCTATAATTCACCCCTCCACTTT. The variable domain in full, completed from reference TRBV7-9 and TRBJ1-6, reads DTGVSQNPRHKITKRGQNVTFRCDPISEHNRLYWYRQTLGQGPEFLTYFQNEAQLEKSRLLSDRFSAERPKGSFSTLEIQRTEQGDSAMYLCASSPGQTISSYNSPLHFGNGTRLTVT.

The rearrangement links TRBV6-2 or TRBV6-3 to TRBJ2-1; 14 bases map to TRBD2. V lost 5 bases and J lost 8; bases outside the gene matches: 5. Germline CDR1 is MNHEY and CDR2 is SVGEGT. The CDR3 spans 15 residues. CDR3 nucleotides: TGTGCCAGCAGTACCGGGACTAGCGGGAGCGATGAGCAGTTCTTC. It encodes CASSTGTSGSDEQFF.

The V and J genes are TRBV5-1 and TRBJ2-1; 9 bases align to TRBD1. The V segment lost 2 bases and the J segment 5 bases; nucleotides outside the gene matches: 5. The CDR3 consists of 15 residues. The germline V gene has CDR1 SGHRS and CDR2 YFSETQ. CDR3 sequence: CASSLNRGLDNEQFF. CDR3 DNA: TGCGCCAGCAGCTTAAACAGGGGGCTCGACAATGAGCAGTTCTTC.

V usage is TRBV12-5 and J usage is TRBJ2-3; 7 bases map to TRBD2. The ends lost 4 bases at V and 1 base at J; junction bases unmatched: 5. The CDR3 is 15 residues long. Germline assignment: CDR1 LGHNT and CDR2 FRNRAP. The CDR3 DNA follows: TGTGCTAGTGGTTCCGGGACTATGCGCACAGATACGCAGTATTTT. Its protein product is CASGSGTMRTDTQYF. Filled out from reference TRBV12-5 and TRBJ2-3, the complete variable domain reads DARVTQTPRHKVTEMGQEVTMRCQPILGHNTVFWYRQTMMQGLELLAYFRNRAPLDDSGMPKDRFSAEMPDATLATLKIQPSEPRDSAVYFCASGSGTMRTDTQYFGPGTRLTVL.

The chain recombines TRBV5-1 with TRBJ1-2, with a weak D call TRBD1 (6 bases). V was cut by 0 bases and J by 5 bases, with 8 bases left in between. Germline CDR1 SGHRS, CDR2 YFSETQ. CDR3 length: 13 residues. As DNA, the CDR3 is TGCGCCAGCAGCTTGGCTAGGGGGTATGGCTACACCTTC. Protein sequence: CASSLARGYGYTF.

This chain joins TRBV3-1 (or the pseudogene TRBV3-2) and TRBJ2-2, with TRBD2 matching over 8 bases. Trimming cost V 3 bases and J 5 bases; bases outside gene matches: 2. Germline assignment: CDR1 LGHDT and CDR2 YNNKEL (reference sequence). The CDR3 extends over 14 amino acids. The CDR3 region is CASSQSSGTGELFF. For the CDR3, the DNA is TGTGCCAGCAGCCAGTCTAGCGGGACCGGGGAGCTGTTTTTT.

DNA of the CDR3: TGTGCCAGCAGGATTAGGACAGGGCTTCTGAACACTGAAGCTTTCTTT. Residues: CASRIRTGLLNTEAFF. The rearrangement uses TRBV5-5 and TRBJ1-1; TRBD1 matches at 8 bases. V dropped 5 bases and J dropped 0; count of bases not matched to a gene: 9. The CDR3 length is 16 residues. Germline lookup yields CDR1 SGHKS and CDR2 YYEKEE (reference sequence).

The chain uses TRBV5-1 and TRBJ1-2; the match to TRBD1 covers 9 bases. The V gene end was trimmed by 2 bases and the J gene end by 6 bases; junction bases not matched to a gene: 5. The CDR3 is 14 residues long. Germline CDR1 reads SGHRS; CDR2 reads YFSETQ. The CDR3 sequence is CASSLQGAGDGYTF. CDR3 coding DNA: TGCGCCAGCAGCTTACAGGGGGCTGGGGATGGCTACACCTTC. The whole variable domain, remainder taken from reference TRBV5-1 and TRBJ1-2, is KAGVTQTPRYLIKTRGQQVTLSCSPISGHRSVSWYQQTPGQGLQFLFEYFSETQRNKGNFPGRFSGRQFSNSRSEMNVSTLELGDSALYLCASSLQGAGDGYTFGSGTRLTVV.

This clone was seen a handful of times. DNA for the CDR3: TGCGCCAGCAGTGAGGACAGTCTAAACCAGCCCCAGCATTTT. Encoded protein: CASSEDSLNQPQHF. The rearrangement joins TRBV5-1 to TRBJ1-5, with a weak D call TRBD1 (6 bases). This CDR3 has 14 amino acids. Germline CDR1 SGHRS, CDR2 YFSETQ. V gave up 5 bases and J gave up 7 bases, with 16 bases separating them. Combining the CDR3 with reference TRBV5-1 and TRBJ1-5 gives the whole variable domain KAGVTQTPRYLIKTRGQQVTLSCSPISGHRSVSWYQQTPGQGLQFLFEYFSETQRNKGNFPGRFSGRQFSNSRSEMNVSTLELGDSALYLCASSEDSLNQPQHFGDGTRLSIL.

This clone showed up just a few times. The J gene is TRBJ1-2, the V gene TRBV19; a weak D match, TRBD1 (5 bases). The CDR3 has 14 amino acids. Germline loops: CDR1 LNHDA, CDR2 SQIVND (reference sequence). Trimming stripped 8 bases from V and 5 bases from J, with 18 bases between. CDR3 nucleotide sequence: TGTGCCAGTCGATTAACGGGGACTGATTATGGCTACACCTTC. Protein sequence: CASRLTGTDYGYTF.

The CDR3 nucleotides are TGTGCCATCAGGTCCGGGACTTCAGCCTACGAGCAGTACTTC. It translates to CAIRSGTSAYEQYF. The chain carries TRBV10-3 and TRBJ2-7; tentatively, D is TRBD2 (6 bases). CDR1 and CDR2 from the germline V gene are ENHRY and SYGVKD. This CDR3 contains 14 residues. The germline V and J ends were trimmed by 6 bases and 2 bases, with 14 bases remaining between them.

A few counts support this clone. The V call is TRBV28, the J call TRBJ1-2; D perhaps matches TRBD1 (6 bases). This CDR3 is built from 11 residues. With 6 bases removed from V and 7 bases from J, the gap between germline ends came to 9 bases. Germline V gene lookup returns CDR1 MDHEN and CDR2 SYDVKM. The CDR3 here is CASRYRVGYTF. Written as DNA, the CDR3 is TGTGCCAGCAGGTACAGGGTTGGCTACACCTTC.

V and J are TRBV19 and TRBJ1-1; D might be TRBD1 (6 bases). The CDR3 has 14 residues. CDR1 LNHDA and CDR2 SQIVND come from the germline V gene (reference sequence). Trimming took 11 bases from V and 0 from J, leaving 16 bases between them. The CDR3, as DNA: TGTGCCGCGAGGGGGGAGGGTCTGAACACTGAAGCTTTCTTT. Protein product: CAARGEGLNTEAFF.

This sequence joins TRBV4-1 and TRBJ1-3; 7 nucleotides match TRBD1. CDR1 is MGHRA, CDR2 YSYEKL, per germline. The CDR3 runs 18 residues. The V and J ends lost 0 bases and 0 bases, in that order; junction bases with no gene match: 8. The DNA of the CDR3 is TGCGCCAGCAGCCAAGAGAGAACAGGGGTGTACTCTGGAAACACCATATATTTT. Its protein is CASSQERTGVYSGNTIYF.

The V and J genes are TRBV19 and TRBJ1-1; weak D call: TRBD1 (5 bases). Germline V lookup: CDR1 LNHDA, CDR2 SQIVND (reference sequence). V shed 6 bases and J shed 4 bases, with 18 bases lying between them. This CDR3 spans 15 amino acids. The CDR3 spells CASRPTQAFGTEAFF. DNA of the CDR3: TGTGCCAGTAGGCCGACACAGGCTTTCGGCACTGAAGCTTTCTTT. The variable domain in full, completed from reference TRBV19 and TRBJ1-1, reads DGGITQSPKYLFRKEGQNVTLSCEQNLNHDAMYWYRQDPGQGLRLIYYSQIVNDFQKGDIAEGYSVSREKKESFPLTVTSAQKNPTAFYLCASRPTQAFGTEAFFGQGTRLTVV.

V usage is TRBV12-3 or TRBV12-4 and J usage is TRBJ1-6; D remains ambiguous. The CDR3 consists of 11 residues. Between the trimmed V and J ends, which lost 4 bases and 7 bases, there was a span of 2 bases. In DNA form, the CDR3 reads TGTGCCAGCAGTTCAAATTCACCCCTCCACTTT. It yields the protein CASSSNSPLHF.

CDR3 sequence: CASSRGAGGSSYEQYF. The CDR3 bases are TGTGCCAGCAGCCGGGGAGCGGGGGGCAGCTCCTACGAGCAGTACTTC. The chain has TRBV3-1 (or the pseudogene TRBV3-2) and TRBJ2-7, with 9 bases that match TRBD2. The junction had 7 bases not matched to a gene; V was cut back by 4 bases and J by 0 bases. CDR3 length: 16 residues. CDR1 LGHDT and CDR2 YNNKEL come from the germline V gene (reference sequence).

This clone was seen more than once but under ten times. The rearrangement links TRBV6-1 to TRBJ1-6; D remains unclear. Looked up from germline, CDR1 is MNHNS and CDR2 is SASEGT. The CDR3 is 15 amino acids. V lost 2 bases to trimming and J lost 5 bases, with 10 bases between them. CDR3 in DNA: TGTGCCAGCAGTGAAAGTACAGCTAATAATTCACCCCTCCACTTT. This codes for CASSESTANNSPLHF.